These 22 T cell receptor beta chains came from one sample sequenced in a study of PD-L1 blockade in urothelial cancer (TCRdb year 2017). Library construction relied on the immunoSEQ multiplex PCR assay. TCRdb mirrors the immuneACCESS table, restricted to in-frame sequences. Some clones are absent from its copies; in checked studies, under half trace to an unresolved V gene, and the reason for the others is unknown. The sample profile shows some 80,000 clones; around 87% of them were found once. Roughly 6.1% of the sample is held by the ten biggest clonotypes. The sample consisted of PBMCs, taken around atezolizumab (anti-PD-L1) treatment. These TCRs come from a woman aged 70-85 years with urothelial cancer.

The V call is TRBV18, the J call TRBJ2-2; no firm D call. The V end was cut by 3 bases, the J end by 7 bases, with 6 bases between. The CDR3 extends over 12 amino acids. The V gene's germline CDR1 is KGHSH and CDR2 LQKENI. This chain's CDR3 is CASSPYLGELFF. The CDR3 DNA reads TGTGCCAGCTCACCCTATCTCGGGGAGCTGTTTTTT.

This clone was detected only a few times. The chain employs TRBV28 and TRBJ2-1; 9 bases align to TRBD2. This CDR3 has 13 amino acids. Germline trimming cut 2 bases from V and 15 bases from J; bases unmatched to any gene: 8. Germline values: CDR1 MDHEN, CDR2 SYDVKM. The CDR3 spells CASSLVAGVRWFF. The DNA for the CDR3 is TGTGCCAGCAGTTTAGTAGCGGGAGTGCGTTGGTTCTTC.

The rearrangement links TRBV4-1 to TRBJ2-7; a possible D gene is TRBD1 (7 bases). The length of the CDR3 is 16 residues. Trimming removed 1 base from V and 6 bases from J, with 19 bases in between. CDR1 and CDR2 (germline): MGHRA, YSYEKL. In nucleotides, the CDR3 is TGCGCCAGCAGCCAAGGGAGGGACAGACCTTTTCCCGAGCAGTACTTC. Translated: CASSQGRDRPFPEQYF.

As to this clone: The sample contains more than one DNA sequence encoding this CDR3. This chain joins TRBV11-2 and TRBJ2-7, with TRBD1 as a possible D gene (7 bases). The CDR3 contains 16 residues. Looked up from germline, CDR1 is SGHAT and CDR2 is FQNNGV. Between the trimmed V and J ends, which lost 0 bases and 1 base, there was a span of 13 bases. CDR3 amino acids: CASSLDRAGGSYEQYF. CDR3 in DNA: TGTGCCAGCAGCTTAGATCGGGCAGGGGGGTCCTACGAGCAGTACTTC.

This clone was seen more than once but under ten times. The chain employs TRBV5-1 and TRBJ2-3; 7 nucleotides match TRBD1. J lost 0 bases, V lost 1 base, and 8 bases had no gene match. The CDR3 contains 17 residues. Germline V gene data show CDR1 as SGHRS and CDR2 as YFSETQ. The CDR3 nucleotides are TGCGCCAGCAGCTTGAGTTTTACGACAGGGAGCACAGATACGCAGTATTTT. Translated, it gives CASSLSFTTGSTDTQYF. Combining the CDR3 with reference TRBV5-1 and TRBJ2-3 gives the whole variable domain KAGVTQTPRYLIKTRGQQVTLSCSPISGHRSVSWYQQTPGQGLQFLFEYFSETQRNKGNFPGRFSGRQFSNSRSEMNVSTLELGDSALYLCASSLSFTTGSTDTQYFGPGTRLTVL.

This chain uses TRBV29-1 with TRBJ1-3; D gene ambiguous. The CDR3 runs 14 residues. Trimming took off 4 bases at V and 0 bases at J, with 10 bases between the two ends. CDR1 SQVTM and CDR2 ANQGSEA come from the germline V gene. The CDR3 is CSVVWTTSGNTIYF. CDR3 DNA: TGCAGCGTTGTTTGGACTACCTCTGGAAACACCATATATTTT. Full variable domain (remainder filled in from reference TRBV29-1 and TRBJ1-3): SAVISQKPSRDICQRGTSLTIQCQVDSQVTMMFWYRQQPGQSLTLIATANQGSEATYESGFVIDKFPISRPNLTFSTLTVSNMSPEDSSIYLCSVVWTTSGNTIYFGEGSWLTVV.

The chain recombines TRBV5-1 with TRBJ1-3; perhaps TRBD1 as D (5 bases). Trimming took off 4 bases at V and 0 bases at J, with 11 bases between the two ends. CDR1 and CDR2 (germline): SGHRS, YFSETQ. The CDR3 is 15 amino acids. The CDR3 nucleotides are TGCGCCAGCAGCCAAGGACAACTCTCTGGAAACACCATATATTTT. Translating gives CASSQGQLSGNTIYF.

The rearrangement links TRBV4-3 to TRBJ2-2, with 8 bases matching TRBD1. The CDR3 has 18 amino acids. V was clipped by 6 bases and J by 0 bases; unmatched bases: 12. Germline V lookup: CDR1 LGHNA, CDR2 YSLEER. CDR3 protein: CASSPRGPHVANTGELFF. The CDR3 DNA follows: TGCGCCAGCAGTCCCAGGGGGCCACACGTTGCGAACACCGGGGAGCTGTTTTTT.

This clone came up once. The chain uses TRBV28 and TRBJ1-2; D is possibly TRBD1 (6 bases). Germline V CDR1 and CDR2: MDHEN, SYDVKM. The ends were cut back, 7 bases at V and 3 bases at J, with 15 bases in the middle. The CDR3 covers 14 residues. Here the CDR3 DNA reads TGTGCCAGCACCATATCAGGGGCGCACTATGGCTACACCTTC. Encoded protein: CASTISGAHYGYTF.

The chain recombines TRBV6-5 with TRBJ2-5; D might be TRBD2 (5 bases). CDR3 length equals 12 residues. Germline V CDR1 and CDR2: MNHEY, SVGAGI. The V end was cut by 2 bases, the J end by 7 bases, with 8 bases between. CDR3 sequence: CASSYEGATQYF. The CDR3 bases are TGTGCCAGCAGTTACGAGGGAGCGACCCAGTACTTC.

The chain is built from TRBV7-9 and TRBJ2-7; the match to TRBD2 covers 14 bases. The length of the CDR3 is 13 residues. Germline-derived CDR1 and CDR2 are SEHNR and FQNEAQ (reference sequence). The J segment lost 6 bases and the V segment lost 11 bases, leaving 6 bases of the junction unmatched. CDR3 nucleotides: TGTGCCGCACAGACTAGCGGGAGGGGCGAGCAGTACTTC. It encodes CAAQTSGRGEQYF.

The CDR3 DNA is TGTGCCAGCAGTCGCAACCAGGGGGCAGATACGCAGTATTTT. Its protein is CASSRNQGADTQYF. The V call is TRBV5-8, the J call TRBJ2-3, with 7 bases that match TRBD1. This CDR3 is built from 14 residues. With 5 bases clipped from V and 4 bases from J, the junction kept 7 bases outside the gene matches. Germline CDR1 and CDR2: SGHTS and YDEGEE.

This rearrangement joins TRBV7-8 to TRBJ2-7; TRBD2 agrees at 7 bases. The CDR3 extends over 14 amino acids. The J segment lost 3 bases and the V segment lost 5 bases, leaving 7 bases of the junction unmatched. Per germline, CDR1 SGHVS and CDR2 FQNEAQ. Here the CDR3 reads CASSAGDLGYEQYF. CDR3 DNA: TGTGCCAGCAGCGCGGGGGATCTGGGCTACGAGCAGTACTTC.

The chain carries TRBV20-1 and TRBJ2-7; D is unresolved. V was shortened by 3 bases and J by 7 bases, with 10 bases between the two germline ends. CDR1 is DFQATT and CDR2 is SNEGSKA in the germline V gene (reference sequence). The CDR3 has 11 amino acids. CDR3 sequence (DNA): TGCAGTGCTAGGAATCCTAATGAGCAGTACTTC. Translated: CSARNPNEQYF.

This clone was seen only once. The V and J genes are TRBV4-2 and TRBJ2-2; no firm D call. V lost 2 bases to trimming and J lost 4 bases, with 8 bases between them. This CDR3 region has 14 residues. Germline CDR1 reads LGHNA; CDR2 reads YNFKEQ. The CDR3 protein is CASSQSPGTGELFF. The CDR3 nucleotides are TGTGCCAGCAGCCAATCCCCCGGCACCGGGGAGCTGTTTTTT.

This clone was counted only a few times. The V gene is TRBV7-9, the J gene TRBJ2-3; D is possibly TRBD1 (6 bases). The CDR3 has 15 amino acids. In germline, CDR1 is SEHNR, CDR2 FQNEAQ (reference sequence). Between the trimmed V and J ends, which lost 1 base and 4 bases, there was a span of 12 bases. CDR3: CASSLGLQGSDTQYF. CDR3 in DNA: TGTGCCAGCAGCTTAGGCCTGCAGGGGTCAGATACGCAGTATTTT.

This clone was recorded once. DNA of the CDR3: TGTGCCAGTAGCCGAGGACTAGCGAGCATAGACATTCAGTACTTC. It encodes CASSRGLASIDIQYF. The gene calls are TRBV19 and TRBJ2-4; TRBD2 aligns across 9 bases. V lost 6 bases, J lost 8 bases, and 11 bases stayed unmatched. Germline V gene sequence: CDR1 LNHDA, CDR2 SQIVND (reference sequence). The CDR3 totals 15 residues.

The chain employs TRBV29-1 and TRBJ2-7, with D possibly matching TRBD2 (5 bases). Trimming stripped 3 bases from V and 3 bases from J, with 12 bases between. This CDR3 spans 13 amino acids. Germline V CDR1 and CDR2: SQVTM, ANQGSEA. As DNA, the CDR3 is TGCAGCGTTGAGGAGCCGGGATTCTACGAGCAGTACTTC. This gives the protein CSVEEPGFYEQYF.

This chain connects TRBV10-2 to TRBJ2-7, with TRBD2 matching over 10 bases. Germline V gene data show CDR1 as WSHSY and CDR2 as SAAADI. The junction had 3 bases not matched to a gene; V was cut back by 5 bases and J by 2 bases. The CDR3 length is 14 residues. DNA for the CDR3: TGCGCCAGCAGTTCCGGGACTAGCGCCTACGAGCAGTACTTC. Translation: CASSSGTSAYEQYF.

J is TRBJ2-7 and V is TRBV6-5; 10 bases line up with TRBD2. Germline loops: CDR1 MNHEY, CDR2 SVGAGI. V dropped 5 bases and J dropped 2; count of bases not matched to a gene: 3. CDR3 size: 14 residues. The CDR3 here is CASSTSGVAYEQYF. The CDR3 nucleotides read TGTGCCAGCAGTACTAGCGGGGTGGCCTACGAGCAGTACTTC.

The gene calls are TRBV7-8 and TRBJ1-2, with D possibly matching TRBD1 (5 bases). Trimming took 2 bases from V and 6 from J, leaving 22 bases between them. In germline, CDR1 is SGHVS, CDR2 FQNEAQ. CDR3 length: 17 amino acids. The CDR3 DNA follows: TGTGCCAGCAGCTTATTCGTTTTGGGGGGTCAATTGGATGGCTACACCTTC. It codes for CASSLFVLGGQLDGYTF.

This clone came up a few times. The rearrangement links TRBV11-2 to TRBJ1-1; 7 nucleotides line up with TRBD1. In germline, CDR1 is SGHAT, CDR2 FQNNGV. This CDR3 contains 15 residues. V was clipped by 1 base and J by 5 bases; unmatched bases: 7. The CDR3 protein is CASSLVGQGETEAFF. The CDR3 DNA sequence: TGTGCCAGCAGCTTAGTGGGGCAGGGGGAGACTGAAGCTTTCTTT.